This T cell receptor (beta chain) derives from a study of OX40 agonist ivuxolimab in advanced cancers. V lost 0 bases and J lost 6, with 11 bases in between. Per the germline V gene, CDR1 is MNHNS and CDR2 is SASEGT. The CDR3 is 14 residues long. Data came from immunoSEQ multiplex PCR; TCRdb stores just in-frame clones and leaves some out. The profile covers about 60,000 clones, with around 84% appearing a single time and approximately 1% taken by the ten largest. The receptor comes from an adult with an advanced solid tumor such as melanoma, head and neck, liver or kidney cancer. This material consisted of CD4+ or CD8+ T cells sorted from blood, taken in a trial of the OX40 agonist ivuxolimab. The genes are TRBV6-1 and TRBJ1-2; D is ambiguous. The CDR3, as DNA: TGTGCCAGCAGTGAAGCCGGGGTTACGGATGGCTACACCTTC. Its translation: CASSEAGVTDGYTF.